A selection of T cell receptor beta chains follows, all from one sample in a study of blood T cell repertoires in COVID-19. Sequencing used immunoSEQ multiplex PCR; TCRdb keeps in-frame clones, though not all of them. Of around 150,000 clones in the sample, 78% were seen once. Material: peripheral blood. These receptors were taken from a man in his sixties who had recovered from COVID-19. CDR3s include the opening cysteine and the closing phenylalanine or tryptophan. The D gene is left open where the match is weak. Size is stated for part of the rows, as once, few or many counts, or as a class when the clone is expanded.

D gene	J gene	clone size	V gene	CDR3 DNA	CDR3 protein
-	TRBJ1-5	-	TRBV7-8	TGTGCCAGCAGCCGAGGTAGGGAGGGCCAGCCCCAGCATTTT	CASSRGREGQPQHF
-	TRBJ2-2	-	TRBV7-2	TGTGCCAGCATCCTACGGACACCCACCGGGGAGCTGTTTTTT	CASILRTPTGELFF
-	TRBJ2-2	-	TRBV9	TGTGCCAGCAGCGCCCGACAGTTTTTCACCGGGGAGCTGTTTTTT	CASSARQFFTGELFF
TRBD1	TRBJ2-7	once	TRBV6-5	TGTGCCAGCAGTTCTGGACAGGGAAATCACGAGCAGTACTTC	CASSSGQGNHEQYF
-	TRBJ1-1	-	TRBV11-3	TGTGCCAGCAGGGTGCGGCGGGGGGTAGGGGACACTGAAGCTTTCTTT	CASRVRRGVGDTEAFF
-	TRBJ2-7	-	TRBV6-5	TGTGCCAGCAGTTACGGCCATCTCTCCTACGAGCAGTACTTC	CASSYGHLSYEQYF
TRBD1	TRBJ1-5	-	TRBV5-6	TGTGCCAGCAGCTCTGGACAGGGGATTAATCAGCCCCAGCATTTT	CASSSGQGINQPQHF
-	TRBJ1-6	-	TRBV4-2	TGTGCCAGCAGCCAAGACTCAAGACGCGGACAGTTGAGCTCCTATAATTCACCCCTCCACTTT	CASSQDSRRGQLSSYNSPLHF
-	TRBJ2-6	-	TRBV4-1	TGCGCCAGCAGCCAGACTAGGAGCTCTGGGGCCAACGTCCTGACTTTC	CASSQTRSSGANVLTF
TRBD2	TRBJ2-1	few	TRBV7-2	TGTGCCAGCAGTTCTAGCGGGGGTTCCTACAATGAGCAGTTCTTC	CASSSSGGSYNEQFF
TRBD1	TRBJ2-6	few	TRBV28	TGTGCCAGCAGGTCCCCGGCAGGGGGCGTAGCTGGGGCCAACGTCCTGACTTTC	CASRSPAGGVAGANVLTF
TRBD1	TRBJ1-5	once	TRBV19	TGTGCCAGTAGTTCGGGACAGCGTCAGCCCCAGCATTTT	CASSSGQRQPQHF
-	TRBJ1-5	-	TRBV19	TGTGCCAGTAGCCCATCCGTCGGGTTCAATCAGCCCCAGCATTTT	CASSPSVGFNQPQHF
-	TRBJ2-5	-	TRBV15	TGTGCCACCAGCCGAGCAGAAGAGACCCAGTACTTC	CATSRAEETQYF
TRBD1	TRBJ2-3	-	TRBV5-6	TGTGCCAGCAGCTTACTGACAGGGGCCGGGGATACGCAGTATTTT	CASSLLTGAGDTQYF
TRBD2	TRBJ2-3	-	TRBV19	TGTGCCAGTACTTCCCTGGGGGGGACTGGCACAGATACGCAGTATTTT	CASTSLGGTGTDTQYF
TRBD1	TRBJ2-2	-	TRBV5-6	TGTGCCAGCAGCCCCCGGGACAGGGTGTACACCGGGGAGCTGTTTTTT	CASSPRDRVYTGELFF
-	TRBJ2-5	-	TRBV6-5	TGTGCCAGCAGTTACTTGGGGAGTCAGGTACAAGAGACCCAGTACTTC	CASSYLGSQVQETQYF
-	TRBJ2-7	-	TRBV28	TGTGCCAGCAGTCTCCAGGGGGGAACGCAGTACTTC	CASSLQGGTQYF
TRBD2	TRBJ2-3	-	TRBV5-4	TGTGCCAGCAGCCCCACCATGCAAAGAGCGGGGCGATCAGATACGCAGTATTTT	CASSPTMQRAGRSDTQYF
TRBD1	TRBJ2-5	-	TRBV24-1	TGTGCCACCAGTGAGGACAGGGAAGAGACCCAGTACTTC	CATSEDREETQYF
-	TRBJ2-3	once	TRBV3-1/TRBV3-2	TGTGCCAGCACCTTAGTAGCCGGGAGTGGTACGCAGTATTTT	CASTLVAGSGTQYF
-	TRBJ2-3	-	TRBV2	TGTGCCAGCAGTGAAGGGAGGGCCTCAGATACGCAGTATTTT	CASSEGRASDTQYF
-	TRBJ1-6	-	TRBV7-2	TGTGCCAGCAGCTCCGACGGGAATTCACCCCTCCACTTT	CASSSDGNSPLHF
TRBD1	TRBJ1-2	-	TRBV28	TGTGCCAGCAGTTCGCCCCAACCAATTGGGACAGGGACATCCTATGGCTACACCTTC	CASSSPQPIGTGTSYGYTF
TRBD2	TRBJ2-1	once	TRBV5-1	TGCGCCAGCAGCTTGGGCCCGGGACTAGCGGGAGGGCCGAGCGATGAGCAGTTCTTC	CASSLGPGLAGGPSDEQFF
TRBD2	TRBJ2-1	once	TRBV7-3	TGTGCCAGCAGCCCAAGCGGGGCAGCCTACAATGAGCAGTTCTTC	CASSPSGAAYNEQFF
-	TRBJ2-3	-	TRBV6-2/TRBV6-3	TGTGCCAGCAGTCAACTGGTTTTCCACTTCACAGATACGCAGTATTTT	CASSQLVFHFTDTQYF
TRBD1	TRBJ1-5	-	TRBV6-5	TGTGCCAGCCAGGACAGGTTTGGCAGCAATCAGCCCCAGCATTTT	CASQDRFGSNQPQHF
-	TRBJ2-7	-	TRBV12-5	TGTGCTAGTGCCGCCGGGGACTTCAGCTCCTACGAGCAGTACTTC	CASAAGDFSSYEQYF
-	TRBJ1-5	-	TRBV7-3	TGTGCCAGCAGCTCACTCCGAAGACATGTCAAAGGCAATCAGCCCCAGCATTTT	CASSSLRRHVKGNQPQHF
-	TRBJ2-3	few	TRBV9	TGTGCCAGCAGCGTCCTTCAGGACGGGGGAGATACGCAGTATTTT	CASSVLQDGGDTQYF
-	TRBJ2-1	-	TRBV4-1	TGCGCCAGCAGCCAAGATCAGTCCTACAATGAGCAGTTCTTC	CASSQDQSYNEQFF
TRBD2	TRBJ2-2	few	TRBV5-4	TGTGCCAGCAGCTTGGGGGGACTAGCGGGAGCGGCCGGGGAGCTGTTTTTT	CASSLGGLAGAAGELFF
TRBD1	TRBJ2-3	-	TRBV6-1	TGTGCCAGCAGTGAAATCGACAGGGCTGTCCCAGATACGCAGTATTTT	CASSEIDRAVPDTQYF
-	TRBJ1-4	-	TRBV28	TGTGCCAGCAGTTTCTCGTACAGGGCGCTTAATGAAAAACTGTTTTTT	CASSFSYRALNEKLFF
-	TRBJ1-1	-	TRBV30	TGTGCCTGGACCAAGACAGGCCCGAACACTGAAGCTTTCTTT	CAWTKTGPNTEAFF
-	TRBJ2-3	-	TRBV24-1	TGTGCCACCAGTGATCGGCAGGGGGGCCCAGATACGCAGTATTTT	CATSDRQGGPDTQYF
TRBD2	TRBJ2-1	once	TRBV10-3	TGTGCCATCAGTGAGCGAAGGACTAGCGGGGTAAATGAGCAGTTCTTC	CAISERRTSGVNEQFF
-	TRBJ1-4	-	TRBV19	TGTGCCAGTAGTAAGGCAGACAGAATCGAAAAACTGTTTTTT	CASSKADRIEKLFF
TRBD1	TRBJ1-6	-	TRBV5-4	TGTGCCAGCAGCTTGGACAGGGGCGCGTTGAGAGCCCTCCACTTT	CASSLDRGALRALHF
TRBD1	TRBJ1-5	-	TRBV7-9	TGTGCCAGCAGCTTAGGCGGTGTCAGGGGGATCAGCAATCAGCCCCAGCATTTT	CASSLGGVRGISNQPQHF
-	TRBJ1-4	-	TRBV19	TGTGCCAGTAGCATCTTCGACAGCCTTAAGACTAATGAAAAACTGTTTTTT	CASSIFDSLKTNEKLFF
TRBD1	TRBJ2-1	-	TRBV6-5	TGTGCCAGCAGTCGGGACAGGTTGTACAATGAGCAGTTCTTC	CASSRDRLYNEQFF
-	TRBJ1-5	-	TRBV2	TGTGCCAGCAGTGAAGATAGCCAGCCCCAGCATTTT	CASSEDSQPQHF
-	TRBJ1-1	-	TRBV6-6	TGTGCCAGCAGTCCCTCTTTCACTGAAGCTTTCTTT	CASSPSFTEAFF
TRBD1	TRBJ2-7	-	TRBV6-6	TGTGCCAGCAGTTACATAGACAGGGGGTTACACTTC	CASSYIDRGLHF
-	TRBJ1-1	-	TRBV3-1/TRBV3-2	TGTGCCAGCAGCCAAGGTCGGAACACTGAAGCTTTCTTT	CASSQGRNTEAFF
TRBD2	TRBJ2-1	-	TRBV6-5	TGTGCCAGCAGCCAGAGGACTAGCGGGAGACATGAGCAGTTCTTC	CASSQRTSGRHEQFF
TRBD1	TRBJ1-2	-	TRBV7-2	TGTGCCAGCAGCCCGACAGGGGGCTGGGGCTACACCTTC	CASSPTGGWGYTF
-	TRBJ1-4	-	TRBV28	TGTGCCAGCAGCTTCGACTTAGCAACTAATGAAAAACTGTTTTTT	CASSFDLATNEKLFF
TRBD2	TRBJ2-5	-	TRBV7-2	TGTGCCAGCAGCCCCGGACTAGCGGGAGCTAAAGAGACCCAGTACTTC	CASSPGLAGAKETQYF
-	TRBJ1-4	-	TRBV2	TGTGCCAGCACGGTACGGTCTAATGAAAAACTGTTTTTT	CASTVRSNEKLFF